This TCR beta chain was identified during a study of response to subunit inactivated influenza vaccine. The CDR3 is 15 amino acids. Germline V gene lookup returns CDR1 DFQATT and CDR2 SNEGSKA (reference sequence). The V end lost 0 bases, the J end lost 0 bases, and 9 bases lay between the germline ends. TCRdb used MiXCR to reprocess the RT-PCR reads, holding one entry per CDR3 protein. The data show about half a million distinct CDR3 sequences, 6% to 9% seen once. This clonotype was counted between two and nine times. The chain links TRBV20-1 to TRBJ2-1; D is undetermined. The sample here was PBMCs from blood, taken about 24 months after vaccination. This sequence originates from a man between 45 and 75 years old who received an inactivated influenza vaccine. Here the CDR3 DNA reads TGCAGTGCTAGAGATTCGTCCCGCTCCTACAATGAGCAGTTCTTC. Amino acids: CSARDSSRSYNEQFF.